Listed below are T cell receptor beta chains from one sample, sequenced in a study of T cell responses to AZD1222 COVID-19 vaccine. Profiled with immunoSEQ multiplex PCR; TCRdb holds only in-frame clones, not every one. Of approximately 79,000 clones in the sample, 88% are singletons; the top ten hold roughly 15%. The material was peripheral blood, obtained on day 0 of AZD1222 vaccination. Receptors were obtained from an adult in good health. The CDR3 runs from the conserved cysteine through the conserved F or W. D genes are given only for firm matches. Some rows have no size entry. The others give once, few or many, or a class for an expanded clone.

CDR3 DNA	CDR3 protein	V gene	clone size	D gene	J gene
TGTGCCAGTAGCAGCGGGGGGACAGCCAGAAACACCATATATTTT	CASSSGGTARNTIYF	TRBV19	NA	TRBD1	TRBJ1-3
TGTGCCAGCAGTCCACAGGGGGGACCATCCTACGAGCAGTACTTC	CASSPQGGPSYEQYF	TRBV28	once	TRBD1	TRBJ2-7
TGCAGCGTTGAAGGAGGACTAGCGGGCGAAGATTACTCCTACAATGAGCAGTTCTTC	CSVEGGLAGEDYSYNEQFF	TRBV29-1	NA	TRBD2	TRBJ2-1
TGTGCCACCAGCAGGGCTACAACAGGGCGGTACGAGCAGTACTTC	CATSRATTGRYEQYF	TRBV15	once	NA	TRBJ2-7
TGTGCCAGCAGTTTGGGGCCGGCAGAAATGAACACTGAAGCTTTCTTT	CASSLGPAEMNTEAFF	TRBV28	NA	NA	TRBJ1-1
TGCGCCAGCAGTTTAGGGACTAGCGGGAGTTTGGATGAGCAGTTCTTC	CASSLGTSGSLDEQFF	TRBV10-2	NA	TRBD2	TRBJ2-1
TGTGCCAGCAGTTTAGAGGGGCAGGGCTATAATTCACCCCTCCACTTT	CASSLEGQGYNSPLHF	TRBV28	NA	NA	TRBJ1-6
TGTGCCAGTAGTATTGGGGGCAGGGACTTTTCTGAAGCTTTCTTT	CASSIGGRDFSEAFF	TRBV19	NA	NA	TRBJ1-1
TGCAGCGTTGAGCGCAACTATGGCTACACCTTC	CSVERNYGYTF	TRBV29-1	once	NA	TRBJ1-2
TGTGCCAGCAGTGAGGGGGAAGTGACTTTCTTT	CASSEGEVTFF	TRBV6-4	NA	NA	TRBJ1-1
TGTGCCAGCAGCTTTAGCCGGGGAGCCTACGAGCAGTACTTC	CASSFSRGAYEQYF	TRBV11-2	NA	NA	TRBJ2-7
TGTGCCAGTGCTTCACAGGGAAACAATGAGCAGTTCTTC	CASASQGNNEQFF	TRBV19	NA	NA	TRBJ2-1
TGTGCCAGCAGCCTCGGACTAGCCGCAGCCTCCTACGAGCAGTACTTC	CASSLGLAAASYEQYF	TRBV7-6	NA	TRBD2	TRBJ2-7
TGTGCCAGCTCACCGGCCCTAGGGTCTGGGGCCAACGTCCTGACTTTC	CASSPALGSGANVLTF	TRBV18	NA	NA	TRBJ2-6
TGTGCCTGGAGATCCAGGTTGACAACTAATGAAAAACTGTTTTTT	CAWRSRLTTNEKLFF	TRBV30	NA	NA	TRBJ1-4
TGTGCCAGCAGCGCACAGGGGATCGGTCAGCCCCAGCATTTT	CASSAQGIGQPQHF	TRBV6-4	few	TRBD1	TRBJ1-5
TGTGCCAGCATTTCGGACAACTCTGGAAACACCATATATTTT	CASISDNSGNTIYF	TRBV6-5	NA	NA	TRBJ1-3
TGCGCCACCGGAAGGGGACAAACTGAGCAGTTCTTC	CATGRGQTEQFF	TRBV10-2	NA	NA	TRBJ2-1
TGTGCCAGTAGTATAGTACCGGGGGTGGTGAATCAGCCCCAGCATTTT	CASSIVPGVVNQPQHF	TRBV19	NA	NA	TRBJ1-5
TGTGCCAGCAGTAAAACAGGGGTAGCAGGAGAAAAACTGTTTTTT	CASSKTGVAGEKLFF	TRBV5-6	NA	TRBD1	TRBJ1-4
TGTGCCAGCACCCCGGGGGGGGCAGGATTCGACACTGAAGCTTTCTTT	CASTPGGAGFDTEAFF	TRBV28	NA	NA	TRBJ1-1
TGTGCCAGCAGCGTATCCTCGGGTTCGTATGGCTACACCTTC	CASSVSSGSYGYTF	TRBV9	NA	NA	TRBJ1-2
TGTGCCAGCAGCTCAACTAGCGGAACCTACAATGAGCAGTTCTTC	CASSSTSGTYNEQFF	TRBV3-1/TRBV3-2	once	TRBD2	TRBJ2-1
TGTGCCAGCAGATTCTTGACAGATACCTACGAGCAGTACTTC	CASRFLTDTYEQYF	TRBV6-6	NA	NA	TRBJ2-7
TGCGCCAGCAGTAAACCGGGACACCCACATAGCCCCCGCTCCTACAATGAGCAGTTCTTC	CASSKPGHPHSPRSYNEQFF	TRBV10-2	NA	NA	TRBJ2-1
TGTGCCAGCAGCCACGGACTAGCGGCAAACACCGGGGAGCTGTTTTTT	CASSHGLAANTGELFF	TRBV7-9	NA	TRBD2	TRBJ2-2
TGTGCCACCAGCAGAGGCCCCCCTCGAGCGGGAATGGGAGAGACCCAGTACTTC	CATSRGPPRAGMGETQYF	TRBV15	NA	TRBD2	TRBJ2-5
TGTGCCACCAGCAGAGGGTGGGGAGATGGCTACACCTTC	CATSRGWGDGYTF	TRBV15	few	NA	TRBJ1-2
TGTGCCAGCAGCCTCCGGGACCAGTGGGTTCCCCTAAATCAGCCCCAGCATTTT	CASSLRDQWVPLNQPQHF	TRBV7-3	once	NA	TRBJ1-5
TGTGCCAGCAGTTTGGCACACAATCAGCCCCAGCATTTT	CASSLAHNQPQHF	TRBV27	once	NA	TRBJ1-5
TGTGCCAGCAGCTTAGCCGCTCAAGAGACCCAGTACTTC	CASSLAAQETQYF	TRBV11-3	NA	NA	TRBJ2-5
TGTGCCAGCTCCCCGAATAGCCAAGAGACCCAGTACTTC	CASSPNSQETQYF	TRBV18	NA	NA	TRBJ2-5
TGTGCCAGCAGCCCCCCGGGAGGACTCTCTGGAAACACCATATATTTT	CASSPPGGLSGNTIYF	TRBV11-2	NA	NA	TRBJ1-3
TGTGCCAGCAGCCCGACTGGGGGGGGCGATTCCCGATGGTCCTACGAGCAGTACTTC	CASSPTGGGDSRWSYEQYF	TRBV28	once	NA	TRBJ2-7
TGTGCCAGCAGTGAAGCGGGCGGGGGTTATTCACCCCTCCACTTT	CASSEAGGGYSPLHF	TRBV6-1	NA	NA	TRBJ1-6
TGTGCCAGCAGCCAAGGTTGGGGGCAGGGTCTGTTTTTT	CASSQGWGQGLFF	TRBV4-2	NA	NA	TRBJ2-2
TGCGCCAGCAGCTTGGCCGGGACGACTGGAAACACCATATATTTT	CASSLAGTTGNTIYF	TRBV5-1	NA	NA	TRBJ1-3
TGCGCCAGCAGCTTGGACGGTGAATATACAGACACCTTT	CASSLDGEYTDTF	TRBV5-1	NA	NA	TRBJ1-4
TGTGCCAGTAGTACCGCCGAAGGGCCGCCCTATGGCTACACCTTC	CASSTAEGPPYGYTF	TRBV19	NA	NA	TRBJ1-2
TGTGCCAGCCGGCCGGGACAGAGCTCCTACGAGCAGTACTTC	CASRPGQSSYEQYF	TRBV28	NA	TRBD1	TRBJ2-7
TGTGCCAGCAGTTACACAGGGGCGGATAATGAAAAACTGTTTTTT	CASSYTGADNEKLFF	TRBV6-5	NA	TRBD1	TRBJ1-4
TGTGCCAGCAGTTTCGCAACAGGTTTGGGGAACACTGAAGCTTTCTTT	CASSFATGLGNTEAFF	TRBV6-2/TRBV6-3	NA	NA	TRBJ1-1
TGTGCCAGCAGTTATCGTTTTACCGATGGCTACACCTTC	CASSYRFTDGYTF	TRBV6-5	NA	NA	TRBJ1-2
TGTGCCAGCAGTGAAACCGGAGGGTGGGACGAGCAGTACTTC	CASSETGGWDEQYF	TRBV6-1	NA	NA	TRBJ2-7
TGTGCCAGTAGGAAGGGACAGTTGAACACTGAAGCTTTCTTT	CASRKGQLNTEAFF	TRBV19	once	TRBD1	TRBJ1-1
TGTGCCAGCGAATTAAAACAGACGAACACTGAAGCTTTCTTT	CASELKQTNTEAFF	TRBV28	NA	NA	TRBJ1-1
TGTGCCAGCAGTTTGATCAGTTACGAGCAGTACTTC	CASSLISYEQYF	TRBV12-3/TRBV12-4	once	NA	TRBJ2-7
TGTGCCAGCAGGGGGACAGAGAGTCAGCCCCAGCATTTT	CASRGTESQPQHF	TRBV2	NA	TRBD1	TRBJ1-5
TGTGCCAGCAGGTCGGGACTAGTCGGCACCGGGGAGCTGTTTTTT	CASRSGLVGTGELFF	TRBV5-4	NA	TRBD2	TRBJ2-2
TGTGCCAGCAGTGATGGGGTAGGCACCGGGGAGCTGTTTTTT	CASSDGVGTGELFF	TRBV6-1	once	NA	TRBJ2-2
TGTGCCAGCAGCTCGTTTACTAGCGGGAATGGCAAAAACATTCAGTACTTC	CASSSFTSGNGKNIQYF	TRBV5-4	NA	TRBD2	TRBJ2-4
TGTGCCAGCAGGGCCCGGGGCGCCGAGGGTTCACCCCTCCACTTT	CASRARGAEGSPLHF	TRBV6-5	NA	NA	TRBJ1-6
TGTGCCAGCAGCCACTACAGGGGGCGTGATGAAAAACTGTTTTTT	CASSHYRGRDEKLFF	TRBV3-1/TRBV3-2	NA	TRBD1	TRBJ1-4
TGTGCCAGCAGCTTGTCGTGGAGGGGCAATGAGCAGTTCTTC	CASSLSWRGNEQFF	TRBV5-4	NA	NA	TRBJ2-1
TGTGCCAGCAGTGAACAGGGGGCCTGGACTGAAGCTTTCTTT	CASSEQGAWTEAFF	TRBV6-1	NA	TRBD1	TRBJ1-1
TGTGCCACCCGAGGGTGGGGCCGGGACAGGTCGAACAATGAGCAGTTCTTC	CATRGWGRDRSNNEQFF	TRBV19	NA	TRBD1	TRBJ2-1
TGTGCCTGGAGTTCGTCTCAGGGTACGCAGTATTTT	CAWSSSQGTQYF	TRBV30	NA	NA	TRBJ2-3